Detailed here is one T cell receptor beta chain. Its antigen is unknown. This entry is derived from a study of T cell responses to AZD1222 COVID-19 vaccine. Study context: Pooled together were second doses at about 4 or about 12 weeks.

The study's findings and limits: Repertoire collection took place solely once the T cell response had peaked. Donors were chiefly white British, with a greater number of females, and clonal diversity was perhaps underestimated.

J gave up 2 bases and V 2 bases, and 3 bases lay outside the gene matches. The CDR3 runs to 15 residues. Germline CDR1 and CDR2: SGHRS and YFSETQ. Method: immunoSEQ multiplex PCR; TCRdb's copy keeps in-frame clones and lacks some. The table has around 180,000 clones, more than 80% seen once. The receptor comes from an adult in good health. The material was peripheral blood, obtained on day 0 of AZD1222 vaccination. The V gene is TRBV5-1, the J gene TRBJ1-3, with 8 bases lining up with TRBD1. This CDR3 reads CASSFWTGPGNTIYF. The CDR3, as DNA: TGCGCCAGCAGCTTCTGGACAGGGCCTGGAAACACCATATATTTT.